This TCR beta chain is from a study of vaccination effects on CD4 cells after COVID-19. This CDR3 has 17 residues. Trimming pared 0 bases from V and 6 bases from J, leaving 22 bases between. CDR1 is SGHRS, CDR2 YFSETQ, per germline. Study-wide findings and caveats: Only a few convalescent patients and no early post-infection timepoints featured in the study.

Only a few counts were recorded for this clone. Its matching antigen is unknown. The protocol was immunoSEQ multiplex PCR, while the TCRdb copy is restricted to in-frame clones and leaves out a portion. The table lists about 24,000 clones, around 70% of them singletons. Antigen-specific CD4+ T cell clonotypes were called by their expansion after viral peptide-pool culture in ViraFEST. CD4+ T cells were isolated after less than 12 days of culture. Subjects were given two BNT162b2 or mRNA-1273 vaccine doses. This clonotype was sampled from a human donor who received a COVID-19 vaccine. Sequenced here: CD4+ T cells from PBMCs cultured with SARS-CoV-2 spike peptides, sampled after COVID-19 vaccination. The chain has TRBV5-1 and TRBJ2-7; tentatively, D is TRBD1 or TRBD2 (6 bases each). CDR3: CASSLGPRGGVSVEQYF. CDR3 bases: TGCGCCAGCAGCTTGGGCCCCAGGGGAGGAGTTAGTGTCGAGCAGTACTTC.